Listed below are T cell receptor beta chains from one sample, sequenced in a study of OX40 agonist ivuxolimab in advanced cancers. Clones were read by immunoSEQ multiplex PCR, and TCRdb kept only the in-frame ones, dropping some. The sample lists around 70,000 clones, around 88% occurring once. Source: CD4+ or CD8+ T cells sorted from blood, taken in a trial of the OX40 agonist ivuxolimab. These receptors originate from an adult with an advanced solid tumor such as melanoma, head and neck, liver or kidney cancer. Each CDR3 is given with its conserved first and last residue. D genes are given only for firm matches. For some rows the clone size is stated as once, few or many, or as a class when expanded; others skip it.

TRBV5-1	TRBJ2-1	NA	NA	TGCGCCAGCAGCATAGCAAATTCGGGGGGCTCCTGCAATGAGCAGTTCTTC	CASSIANSGGSCNEQFF
TRBV10-3	TRBJ1-1	NA	NA	TGTGCCATCAGTTACACCGGTTCCGGTGAAGCTTTCTTT	CAISYTGSGEAFF
TRBV18	TRBJ2-5	TRBD1	once	TGTGCCAGCTCACCCGGGACAGTATACCAAGAGACCCAGTACTTC	CASSPGTVYQETQYF
TRBV7-3	TRBJ2-1	NA	NA	TGTGCCAGCAGCTTAGGGAGTGAGCAGTTCTTC	CASSLGSEQFF
TRBV28	TRBJ1-2	TRBD1	few	TGTGCCAGCAGTCGACAGGGCAGAGGCTACACCTTC	CASSRQGRGYTF
TRBV4-2	TRBJ1-2	NA	NA	TGTGCCAGCAGCCAAGAAGGGCAGAGCTTTAACTATGGCTACACCTTC	CASSQEGQSFNYGYTF
TRBV18	TRBJ1-2	NA	NA	TGTGCCAGCTCACCTGCCCGGGGGCGGACTAACTATGGCTACACCTTC	CASSPARGRTNYGYTF
TRBV27	TRBJ2-5	TRBD2	NA	TGTGCCAGCAGCCCCGGGACTAGCGGGGGCCAAGAGACCCAGTACTTC	CASSPGTSGGQETQYF
TRBV6-5	TRBJ2-1	NA	NA	TGTGCCAGCGCTTTTGGCAGCTCCTACAATGAGCAGTTCTTC	CASAFGSSYNEQFF
TRBV5-6	TRBJ1-4	TRBD1	NA	TGTGCCAGCAGCTGGGGACAGGCAGCCAGGGAAAAACTGTTTTTT	CASSWGQAAREKLFF
TRBV6-5	TRBJ2-7	TRBD1	NA	TGTGCCAGCAGTGGGACAGGGGGATACGAGCAGTACTTC	CASSGTGGYEQYF
TRBV25-1	TRBJ2-1	TRBD2	NA	TGTGCCAGCAGTGAACTGACTAGCGCTTACAATGAGCAGTTCTTC	CASSELTSAYNEQFF
TRBV30	TRBJ2-7	TRBD2	NA	TGTGCCTGGAGTGTACTAGCGGGAGGGCGGGAGCAGTACTTC	CAWSVLAGGREQYF
TRBV28	TRBJ1-4	NA	NA	TGTGCCAGCCGCCGTGGTAGCGGGGACTATAATGAAAAACTGTTTTTT	CASRRGSGDYNEKLFF
TRBV5-4	TRBJ1-2	NA	NA	TGTGCCAGCAGCTCTGCAGGGGATGGCTACACCTTC	CASSSAGDGYTF
TRBV27	TRBJ1-2	TRBD1	NA	TGTGCCAGCAGGCCACCCGGGACAGGGAATGGCTACACCTTC	CASRPPGTGNGYTF
TRBV21-1	TRBJ1-5	NA	NA	TGTGCCAGCAGCAAAGGAAGTCGCGGGGCCCACAATCAGCCCCAGCATTTT	CASSKGSRGAHNQPQHF
TRBV10-1	TRBJ2-7	NA	NA	TGCGCCAGCAGTGAGACTCTCGGGAGTCCCTACGAGCAGTACTTC	CASSETLGSPYEQYF
TRBV7-9	TRBJ2-6	NA	NA	TGTGCCAGCAGCGAGACAGGGAGCGGGTCTGGGGCCAACGTCCTGACTTTC	CASSETGSGSGANVLTF
TRBV11-2	TRBJ1-1	TRBD1	NA	TGTGCCAGCAGCTGGGGGCCACAGGGGTCAAGGCAAGAAGCTTTCTTT	CASSWGPQGSRQEAFF
TRBV10-3	TRBJ2-3	NA	NA	TGTGCCATCAGTGAGAAGTATACGCAGTATTTT	CAISEKYTQYF
TRBV9	TRBJ2-3	NA	NA	TGTGCCAGCAGCGTAGCAGCTGCTACTAGCACAGATACGCAGTATTTT	CASSVAAATSTDTQYF
TRBV6-1	TRBJ1-1	TRBD1	NA	TGTGCCAGCAGTGTCCTAACCGGGACAGTGAACACTGAAGCTTTCTTT	CASSVLTGTVNTEAFF
TRBV19	TRBJ1-1	TRBD1	once	TGTGCCAGTAGGGCCGGACAGGGGGCAAAAACGACTGAAGCTTTCTTT	CASRAGQGAKTTEAFF
TRBV11-2	TRBJ2-7	NA	NA	TGTGCCAGCAGCTTAATGGGGGCAGGGAGAGTTGTCTACGAGCAGTACTTC	CASSLMGAGRVVYEQYF
TRBV9	TRBJ2-1	NA	NA	TGTGCCAGCAGCGTAGAGGGTCGGCGCCGGGAGCAGTTCTTC	CASSVEGRRREQFF
TRBV5-1	TRBJ2-3	NA	NA	TGCGCCAGCAGCTTGGGCGGGATTAGCACAGATACGCAGTATTTT	CASSLGGISTDTQYF
TRBV7-9	TRBJ1-4	TRBD1	NA	TGTGCCAGCAGCCCGACGGGACAGGGACGGGCTGAAAAACTGTTTTTT	CASSPTGQGRAEKLFF
TRBV29-1	TRBJ1-2	NA	NA	TGCAGCGTTGAGAGACAGGACTATGGCTACACCTTC	CSVERQDYGYTF
TRBV2	TRBJ1-2	NA	NA	TGTGCCAGCAAGCAGGACAGTGACTATGGCTACACCTTC	CASKQDSDYGYTF
TRBV27	TRBJ2-5	NA	NA	TGTGCCAGCCGGGGGATTCAGGGGGTATGGGAGACCCAGTACTTC	CASRGIQGVWETQYF
TRBV9	TRBJ2-5	TRBD2	once	TGTGCCAGCAGCGTAGGGATAGCGGGGGCCGGTGCGGCGAAGGAAGAGACCCAGTACTTC	CASSVGIAGAGAAKEETQYF
TRBV30	TRBJ2-6	NA	NA	TGTGCCTGGAGTTCAGGTGACTCTGGGGCCAACGTCCTGACTTTC	CAWSSGDSGANVLTF
TRBV4-1	TRBJ2-5	TRBD2	NA	TGCGCCAGCAGCCCCAGACTAGCTGGCGAGACCCAGTACTTC	CASSPRLAGETQYF
TRBV5-5	TRBJ1-2	NA	NA	TGTGCCAGCAGCCCCGACGGCAGTTATAACTATGGCTACACCTTC	CASSPDGSYNYGYTF
TRBV10-1	TRBJ2-5	NA	NA	TGCGCCAGCAGTGAGTCGCCAGGTTCCTTTAAGCAGTACTTC	CASSESPGSFKQYF
TRBV6-5	TRBJ2-7	TRBD2	NA	TGTGCCAGCAGAAGGGAAGCGGGGAGCTCCTACGAGCAGTACTTC	CASRREAGSSYEQYF
TRBV29-1	TRBJ2-1	TRBD1	NA	TGCAGCGTTGAACGGACAGGTTCCTACAATGAGCAGTTCTTC	CSVERTGSYNEQFF
TRBV11-3	TRBJ2-2	TRBD2	NA	TGTGCCAGCAGCTTACTCGGGGGGACCGGGGAGCTGTTTTTT	CASSLLGGTGELFF
TRBV7-9	TRBJ2-5	NA	few	TGTGCCAGCAGCTTAGCGAAGGGGACCCAGTACTTC	CASSLAKGTQYF
TRBV12-5	TRBJ1-1	NA	NA	TGTGCTAGTGCCTTACAGTTGTTTGCTGAAGCTTTCTTT	CASALQLFAEAFF